Presented here are 28 T cell receptor beta chains from one specimen sequenced in a study of blood T cell repertoires in COVID-19. Measured with immunoSEQ multiplex PCR; TCRdb has only the in-frame clones, and not every one. The sample lists 250,000 to 350,000 clones, roughly nine tenths occurring once. Sequencing was performed on PBMCs or T cells enriched from blood (not recorded which). These receptors all stem from a woman in her fifties or sixties who had recovered from COVID-19.

The V and J genes are TRBV9 and TRBJ2-3, with 7 nucleotides matching TRBD1. CDR3 length equals 15 residues. Losses at the gene ends were 1 base for V and 2 bases for J; bases not matched to a gene: 4. The germline CDR1 and CDR2 sequences are SGDLS and YYNGEE. Written as DNA, the CDR3 is TGTGCCAGCAGCGTAAGGGGGCGAACCACAGATACGCAGTATTTT. It is translated as CASSVRGRTTDTQYF.

V usage is TRBV7-8 and J usage is TRBJ1-6; tentative D call: TRBD1 (6 bases). The V end lost 5 bases, the J end lost 11 bases, and 25 bases lay between the germline ends. Per germline, CDR1 SGHVS and CDR2 FQNEAQ. CDR3 length equals 17 residues. The CDR3 protein is CASSVRQYGVSGAPLHF. The DNA of the CDR3 is TGTGCCAGCAGCGTCAGACAGTACGGCGTTTCAGGGGCACCCCTCCACTTT.

The gene calls are TRBV27 and TRBJ2-2; 7 nucleotides match TRBD1. The CDR3 spans 15 residues. Trimming removed 3 bases from V and 3 bases from J; junction bases left unmatched: 4. Germline lookup yields CDR1 MNHEY and CDR2 SMNVEV (reference sequence). CDR3 in amino acids: CASSFARGYTGELFF. Here the CDR3 DNA reads TGTGCCAGCAGTTTTGCCAGGGGGTACACCGGGGAGCTGTTTTTT.

The chain is built from TRBV18 and TRBJ1-1, with 9 bases identical to TRBD1. The CDR3 is made up of 14 amino acids. Trimming cost V 2 bases and J 5 bases; bases outside gene matches: 3. Germline lookup yields CDR1 KGHSH and CDR2 LQKENI. In DNA form, the CDR3 reads TGTGCCAGCTCACCAGGGACAGGGAGGACTGAAGCTTTCTTT. As protein: CASSPGTGRTEAFF.

This sequence joins TRBV28 and TRBJ1-2; D perhaps matches TRBD1 (5 bases). Trimming cost V 6 bases and J 4 bases, with 9 bases left between them. CDR1 and CDR2 from the germline V gene are MDHEN and SYDVKM. The CDR3 sequence is 12 residues long. CDR3 in amino acids: CASRQGSYGYTF. The CDR3 nucleotides are TGTGCCAGCAGGCAGGGATCCTATGGCTACACCTTC.

CDR3 residues: CASSYRGNNYEQYF. Here the CDR3 DNA reads TGTGCCAGCAGTTACCGAGGCAACAACTACGAGCAGTACTTC. This chain uses TRBV6-6 with TRBJ2-7; D remains ambiguous. Trimming stripped 2 bases from V and 3 bases from J, with 11 bases between. The CDR3 loop spans 14 amino acids. CDR1 is MNHNY, CDR2 SVGAGI, per germline (reference sequence).

CDR3 nucleotide sequence: TGTGCCAGCAGTTACTCAACAGGGGAATTAGCCAAAAACATTCAGTACTTC. Its translation is CASSYSTGELAKNIQYF. V usage is TRBV6-2 or TRBV6-3 and J usage is TRBJ2-4; 7 bases agree with TRBD1. The V gene end was trimmed by 0 bases and the J gene end by 0 bases; junction bases not matched to a gene: 5. The CDR3 runs to 17 residues. The germline gives CDR1 MNHEY, CDR2 SVGEGT.

The chain recombines TRBV10-1 with TRBJ2-4; TRBD2 is a possible D gene (5 bases). The V gene lost 0 bases and the J gene lost 7 bases, with 13 bases spanning the gap. The CDR3 contains 15 residues. The V gene's germline CDR1 is WNHNN and CDR2 SYGVQD (reference sequence). In nucleotides, the CDR3 is TGCGCCAGCAGTGAGTCTCGAGGGTTAGGGAACATTCAGTACTTC. Translating it yields CASSESRGLGNIQYF.

This chain links TRBV9 with TRBJ2-1; weak D call: TRBD2 (6 bases). Per germline, CDR1 SGDLS and CDR2 YYNGEE. The CDR3 extends over 14 amino acids. Trimming removed 0 bases from V and 9 bases from J, with 13 bases in between. The CDR3 reads CASSVAGVEGEQFF. The CDR3 coding sequence is TGTGCCAGCAGCGTAGCCGGGGTGGAGGGTGAGCAGTTCTTC. The variable domain in full, completed from reference TRBV9 and TRBJ2-1, reads DSGVTQTPKHLITATGQRVTLRCSPRSGDLSVYWYQQSLDQGLQFLIQYYNGEERAKGNILERFSAQQFPDLHSELNLSSLELGDSALYFCASSVAGVEGEQFFGPGTRLTVL.

The gene calls are TRBV5-1 and TRBJ2-3; 9 bases are a match to TRBD1. With V trimmed by 2 bases and J by 3 bases, 7 bases remained unmatched. CDR1 SGHRS and CDR2 YFSETQ come from the germline V gene. The CDR3 runs to 16 residues. CDR3 sequence reads: CASSFGDRVLTDTQYF. The CDR3 DNA is TGCGCCAGCAGCTTCGGGGACAGGGTCTTAACAGATACGCAGTATTTT.

The CDR3 DNA is TGTGCCAGCAGTGAATCTTGGGGGGATGGGGCCAACGTCCTGACTTTC. Translated: CASSESWGDGANVLTF. V usage is TRBV25-1 and J usage is TRBJ2-6; tentatively, D is TRBD2 (6 bases). Germline V CDR1 and CDR2: MGHDK, SYGVNS. Trimming pared 1 base from V and 3 bases from J, leaving 10 bases between. CDR3 size: 16 residues. The whole variable domain, remainder taken from reference TRBV25-1 and TRBJ2-6, is EADIYQTPRYLVIGTGKKITLECSQTMGHDKMYWYQQDPGMELHLIHYSYGVNSTEKGDLSSESTVSRIRTEHFPLTLESARPSHTSQYLCASSESWGDGANVLTFGAGSRLTVL.

The chain links TRBV19 to TRBJ1-1, with D perhaps matching TRBD1 (6 bases). CDR1 is LNHDA and CDR2 is SQIVND in the germline V gene (reference sequence). V gave up 5 bases and J gave up 1 base, with 14 bases separating them. CDR3 size: 15 residues. CDR3: CASSVDGGANTEAFF. The CDR3 DNA is TGTGCCAGTAGTGTGGACGGGGGGGCGAACACTGAAGCTTTCTTT.

This clone was detected once. The chain links TRBV11-2 to TRBJ1-6, with a tentative D call TRBD1 (6 bases). Germline CDR1 and CDR2: SGHAT and FQNNGV. Deletions cut 5 bases from V and 7 bases from J, with 15 bases between. CDR3 size: 15 residues. The DNA of the CDR3 is TGTGCCAGCAGCACACAGGGTACGGGGAATTCACCCCTCCACTTT. Protein: CASSTQGTGNSPLHF.

A single count supports this clone. The V gene is TRBV19, the J gene TRBJ1-1; TRBD1 is a possible D gene (5 bases). The V end lost 4 bases, the J end lost 7 bases, and 10 bases lay between the germline ends. The CDR3 runs 12 residues. Germline loops: CDR1 LNHDA, CDR2 SQIVND (reference sequence). The CDR3 region has the DNA TGTGCCAGTAGTAGGGGCCCCCTTGAAGCTTTCTTT. Amino acids: CASSRGPLEAFF.

The V gene is TRBV27, the J gene TRBJ1-6; TRBD1 might be the D (5 bases). Per the germline V gene, CDR1 is MNHEY and CDR2 is SMNVEV (reference sequence). This CDR3 is built from 13 residues. Trimming shortened V by 8 bases and J by 7 bases, and 12 bases separated the two germline ends. CDR3 nucleotides: TGTGCCAGCCACTGGGGGGGGAATTCACCCCTCCACTTT. Its translation is CASHWGGNSPLHF.

This clone was seen only once. This rearrangement joins TRBV5-1 to TRBJ2-2, with TRBD2 matching 11 bases. Looked up from germline, CDR1 is SGHRS and CDR2 is YFSETQ. This CDR3 is 18 amino acids long. J lost 6 bases, V lost 1 base, and 11 bases had no gene match. This CDR3 is CASSLSSSGRPGPGELFF. The CDR3, as DNA: TGCGCCAGCAGCTTGAGTTCTAGCGGGAGGCCAGGGCCCGGGGAGCTGTTTTTT.

A note on this clone: Other nucleotide sequences from this sample produce the same CDR3. CDR3 coding DNA: TGTGCCAGCAGTTACTCTACGGGAAACGCAGATACGCAGTATTTT. Encoded protein: CASSYSTGNADTQYF. The V call is TRBV6-5, the J call TRBJ2-3; D is perhaps TRBD2 (5 bases). The CDR3 has 15 residues. Germline lookup yields CDR1 MNHEY and CDR2 SVGAGI. The ends were cut back, 0 bases at V and 4 bases at J, with 11 bases in the middle.

The V gene is TRBV7-2, the J gene TRBJ1-1; a possible D gene is TRBD1 (6 bases). The CDR3 totals 16 residues. V lost 2 bases and J lost 2, with 15 bases in between. Looked up from germline, CDR1 is SGHTA and CDR2 is FQGNSA. DNA of the CDR3: TGTGCCAGCAGCTTATCCCCGGACAGACTCAACACTGAAGCTTTCTTT. Its protein product is CASSLSPDRLNTEAFF.

V and J are TRBV7-8 and TRBJ2-2; TRBD1 agrees at 7 bases. J lost 4 bases, V lost 8 bases, and 7 bases had no gene match. Germline CDR1 is SGHVS and CDR2 is FQNEAQ. The CDR3 totals 14 residues. In nucleotides, the CDR3 is TGTGCCAGCGGGTGGGGACAGTCCACCGGGGAGCTGTTTTTT. Translated, it gives CASGWGQSTGELFF.

The gene calls are TRBV5-1 and TRBJ2-1; 11 bases match TRBD2. CDR3 size: 15 residues. Germline trimming cut 3 bases from V and 8 bases from J; bases unmatched to any gene: 7. Germline loops: CDR1 SGHRS, CDR2 YFSETQ. CDR3: CASSSGVAGGHEQFF. CDR3 DNA sequence: TGCGCCAGCAGCTCCGGGGTAGCGGGAGGGCATGAGCAGTTCTTC.

This clone was observed once. The chain has TRBV12-3 or TRBV12-4 and TRBJ1-2; D not resolved. Trimming stripped 2 bases from V and 5 bases from J, with 9 bases between. The CDR3 extends over 13 amino acids. Here the CDR3 DNA reads TGTGCCAGCAGTTTATTGGTCGGGTATGGCTACACCTTC. Translated, it gives CASSLLVGYGYTF.

The chain joins TRBV7-3 to TRBJ1-6; D unclear. The CDR3 runs to 14 residues. With 2 bases removed from V and 5 bases from J, the gap between germline ends came to 7 bases. Germline V gene data show CDR1 as SGHTA and CDR2 as FQGTGA. The CDR3 protein is CASSLRQDNSPLHF. The CDR3 nucleotides read TGTGCCAGCAGCTTACGTCAGGATAATTCACCCCTCCACTTT.

J is TRBJ2-1 and V is TRBV28; 7 nucleotides agree with TRBD2. The CDR3 length is 11 residues. With 6 bases clipped from V and 14 bases from J, the junction kept 7 bases outside the gene matches. Per germline, CDR1 MDHEN and CDR2 SYDVKM. CDR3 region: CASRFFREEFF. CDR3 in DNA: TGTGCCAGCAGGTTTTTCCGGGAGGAGTTCTTC.

This clone came up once. CDR3 DNA: TGTGCCAGCAGCTTACCTCGGGTAGGGAACACTGAAGCTTTCTTT. Amino acids: CASSLPRVGNTEAFF. The chain carries TRBV7-9 and TRBJ1-1; unclear D gene. V was cut by 2 bases and J by 1 base, with 11 bases left in between. The germline CDR1 and CDR2 sequences are SEHNR and FQNEAQ (reference sequence). The CDR3 runs 15 residues.

The J gene is TRBJ2-1, the V gene TRBV2; no clear D gene. V was clipped by 3 bases and J by 12 bases, with 15 bases between them. Germline values: CDR1 SNHLY, CDR2 FYNNEI. The CDR3 is made up of 13 amino acids. For the CDR3, the DNA is TGTGCCAGCAGTGATGAGGATCCCAGAGGGCAGTTCTTC. It specifies CASSDEDPRGQFF.

This sequence joins TRBV6-5 and TRBJ1-4; 7 bases line up with TRBD1. V dropped 8 bases and J dropped 4; count of bases not matched to a gene: 7. From germline, CDR1 is MNHEY and CDR2 SVGAGI. The CDR3 has 14 residues. CDR3 sequence reads: CASSTGTVNEKLFF. The CDR3 nucleotides read TGTGCCAGCTCCACCGGGACAGTTAATGAAAAACTGTTTTTT.

V gene TRBV30 combines with J gene TRBJ1-1; possible D gene TRBD1, 5 bases. The V gene's germline CDR1 is GTSNPN and CDR2 SVGIG (reference sequence). This CDR3 comprises 12 residues. V was clipped by 0 bases and J by 6 bases, with 8 bases between them. CDR3 coding DNA: TGTGCCTGGAGTGTACCGGGGGCTGAAGCTTTCTTT. Protein product: CAWSVPGAEAFF.

This chain connects TRBV5-1 to TRBJ2-3; TRBD2 is a possible D gene (5 bases). CDR3 size: 15 residues. Germline CDR1 is SGHRS and CDR2 is YFSETQ. The V end was cut by 4 bases, the J end by 0 bases, with 12 bases between. DNA for the CDR3: TGCGCCAGCAGCGGAGGAGCTACTAGCACAGATACGCAGTATTTT. Its protein product is CASSGGATSTDTQYF.